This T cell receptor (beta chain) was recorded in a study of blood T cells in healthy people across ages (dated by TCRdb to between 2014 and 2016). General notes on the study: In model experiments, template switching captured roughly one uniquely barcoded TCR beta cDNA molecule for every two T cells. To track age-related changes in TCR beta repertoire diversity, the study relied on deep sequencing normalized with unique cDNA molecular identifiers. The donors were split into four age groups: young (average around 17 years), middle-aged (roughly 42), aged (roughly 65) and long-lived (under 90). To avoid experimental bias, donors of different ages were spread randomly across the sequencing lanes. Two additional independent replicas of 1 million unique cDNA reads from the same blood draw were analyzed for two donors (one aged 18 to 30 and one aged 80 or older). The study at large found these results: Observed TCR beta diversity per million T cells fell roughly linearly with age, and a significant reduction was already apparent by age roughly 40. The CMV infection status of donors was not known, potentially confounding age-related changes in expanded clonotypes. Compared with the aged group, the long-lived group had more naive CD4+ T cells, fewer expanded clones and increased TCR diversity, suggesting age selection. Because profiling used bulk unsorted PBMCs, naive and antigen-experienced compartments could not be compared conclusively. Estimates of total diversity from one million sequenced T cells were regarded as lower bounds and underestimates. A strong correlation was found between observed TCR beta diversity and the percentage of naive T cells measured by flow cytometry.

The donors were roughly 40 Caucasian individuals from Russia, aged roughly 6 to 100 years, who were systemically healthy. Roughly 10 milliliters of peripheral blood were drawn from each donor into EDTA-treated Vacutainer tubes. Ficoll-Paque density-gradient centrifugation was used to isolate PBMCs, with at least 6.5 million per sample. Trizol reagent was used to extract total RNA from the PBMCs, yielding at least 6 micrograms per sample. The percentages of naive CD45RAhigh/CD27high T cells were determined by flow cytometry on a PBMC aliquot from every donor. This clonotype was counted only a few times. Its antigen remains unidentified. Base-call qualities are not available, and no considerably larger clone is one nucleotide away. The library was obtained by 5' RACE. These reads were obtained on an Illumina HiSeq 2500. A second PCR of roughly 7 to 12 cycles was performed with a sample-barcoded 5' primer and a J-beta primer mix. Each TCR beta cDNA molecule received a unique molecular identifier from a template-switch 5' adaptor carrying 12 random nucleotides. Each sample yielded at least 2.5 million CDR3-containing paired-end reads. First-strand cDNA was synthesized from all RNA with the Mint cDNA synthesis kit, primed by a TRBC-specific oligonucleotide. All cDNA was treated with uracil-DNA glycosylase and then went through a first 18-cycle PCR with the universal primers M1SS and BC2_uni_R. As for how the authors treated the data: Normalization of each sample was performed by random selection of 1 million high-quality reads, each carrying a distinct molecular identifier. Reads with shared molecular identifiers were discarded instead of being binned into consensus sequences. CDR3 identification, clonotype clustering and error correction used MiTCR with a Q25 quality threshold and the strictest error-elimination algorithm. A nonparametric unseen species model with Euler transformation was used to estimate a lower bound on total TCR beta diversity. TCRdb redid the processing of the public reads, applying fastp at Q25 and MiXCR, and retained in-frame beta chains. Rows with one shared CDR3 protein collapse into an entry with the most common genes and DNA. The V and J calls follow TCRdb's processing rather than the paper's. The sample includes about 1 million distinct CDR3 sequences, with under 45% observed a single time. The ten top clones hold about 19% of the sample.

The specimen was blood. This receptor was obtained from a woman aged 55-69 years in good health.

CDR3 sequence: CASIGDRVHYEQYF. The DNA sequence is TGTGCCAGCATCGGAGACAGGGTACACTACGAGCAGTACTTC. The V gene is TRBV2 and the J gene is TRBJ2-7; 7 central nucleotides agree with TRBD1. Measured from the cysteine to the phenylalanine, the CDR3 is 14 residues long. Left in the record is the CDR3 DNA by itself, 42 bases read in frame from the first base. At the junction V is shortened by 7 bases and J by 3 bases; bases outside the gene matches: 9. CDR1 and CDR2 were assigned from the germline V gene as SNHLY and FYNNEI.